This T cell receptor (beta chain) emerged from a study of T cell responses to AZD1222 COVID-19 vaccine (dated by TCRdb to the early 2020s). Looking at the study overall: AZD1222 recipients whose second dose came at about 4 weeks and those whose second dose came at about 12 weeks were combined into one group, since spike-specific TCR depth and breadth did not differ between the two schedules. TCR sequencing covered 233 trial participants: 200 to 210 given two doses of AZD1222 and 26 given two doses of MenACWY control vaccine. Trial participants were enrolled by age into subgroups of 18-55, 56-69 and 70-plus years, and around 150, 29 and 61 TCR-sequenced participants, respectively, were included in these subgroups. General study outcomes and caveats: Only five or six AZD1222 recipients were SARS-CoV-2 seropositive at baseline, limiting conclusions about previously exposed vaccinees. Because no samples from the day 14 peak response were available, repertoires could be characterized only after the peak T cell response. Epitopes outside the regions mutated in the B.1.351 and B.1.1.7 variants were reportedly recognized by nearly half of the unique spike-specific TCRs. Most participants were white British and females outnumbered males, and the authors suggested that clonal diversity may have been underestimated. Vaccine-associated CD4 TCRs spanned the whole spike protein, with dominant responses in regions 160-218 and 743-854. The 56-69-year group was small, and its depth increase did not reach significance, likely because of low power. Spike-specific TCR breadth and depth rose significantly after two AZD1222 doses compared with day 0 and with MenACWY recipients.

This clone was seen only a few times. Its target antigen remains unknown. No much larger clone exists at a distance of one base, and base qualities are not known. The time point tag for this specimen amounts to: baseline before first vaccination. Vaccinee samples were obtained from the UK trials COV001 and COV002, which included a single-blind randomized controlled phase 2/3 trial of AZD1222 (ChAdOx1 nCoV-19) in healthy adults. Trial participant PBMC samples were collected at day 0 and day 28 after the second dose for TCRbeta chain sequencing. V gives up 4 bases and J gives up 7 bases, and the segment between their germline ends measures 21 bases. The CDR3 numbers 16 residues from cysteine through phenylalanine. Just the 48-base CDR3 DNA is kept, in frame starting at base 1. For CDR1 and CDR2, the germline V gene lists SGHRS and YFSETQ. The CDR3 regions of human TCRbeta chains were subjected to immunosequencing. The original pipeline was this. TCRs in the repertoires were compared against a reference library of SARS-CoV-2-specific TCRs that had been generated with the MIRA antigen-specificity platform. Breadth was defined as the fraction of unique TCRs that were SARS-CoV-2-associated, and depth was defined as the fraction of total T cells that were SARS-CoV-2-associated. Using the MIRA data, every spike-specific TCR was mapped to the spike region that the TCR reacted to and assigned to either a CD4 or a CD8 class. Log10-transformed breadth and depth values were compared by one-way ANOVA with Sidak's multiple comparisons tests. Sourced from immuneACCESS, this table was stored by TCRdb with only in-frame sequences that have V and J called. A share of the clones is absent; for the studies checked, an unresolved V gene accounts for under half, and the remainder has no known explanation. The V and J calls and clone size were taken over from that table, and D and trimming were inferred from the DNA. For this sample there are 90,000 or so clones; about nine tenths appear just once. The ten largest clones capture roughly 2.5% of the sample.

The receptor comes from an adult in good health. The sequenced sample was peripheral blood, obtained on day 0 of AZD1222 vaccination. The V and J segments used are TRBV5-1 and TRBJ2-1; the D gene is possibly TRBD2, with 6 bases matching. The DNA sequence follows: TGCGCCAGCAGCGCCCCGGGCTCCGGGACTGGAAATGAGCAGTTCTTC. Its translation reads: CASSAPGSGTGNEQFF.